This T cell receptor (beta chain) is drawn from a study of metastatic and nonmetastatic thyroid tumors. Study details: Repertoires from blood and tumor or nodule tissue of malignant and benign thyroid patients were compared. General study findings and limits: Reportedly, malignant thyroid tumors had significantly higher TCR beta diversity than benign nodules, in blood and tumor.

Regarding this clone: The target antigen is unknown.

With MiXCR, TCRdb called clones anew from the PCR reads. The repertoire holds around 20,000 clones, with roughly 25% as singletons. Every patient underwent thyroid surgery untreated. CDR3 length equals 14 residues. Germline loops: CDR1 SGHRS, CDR2 YFSETQ. V was pared by 2 bases and J by 6 bases, with 15 bases between. The clonotype originates from a female donor with papillary thyroid cancer or a benign thyroid nodule (not recorded which). Some clones in this sample may be carry-over from other donors' samples. The chain has TRBV5-1 and TRBJ2-7, with D possibly being TRBD2 (5 bases). Sequenced sample: tumor tissue. The CDR3 bases are TGCGCCAGCAGCTTAGTACTAGGCGGGTGCGAGCAGTACTTC. Translation: CASSLVLGGCEQYF.